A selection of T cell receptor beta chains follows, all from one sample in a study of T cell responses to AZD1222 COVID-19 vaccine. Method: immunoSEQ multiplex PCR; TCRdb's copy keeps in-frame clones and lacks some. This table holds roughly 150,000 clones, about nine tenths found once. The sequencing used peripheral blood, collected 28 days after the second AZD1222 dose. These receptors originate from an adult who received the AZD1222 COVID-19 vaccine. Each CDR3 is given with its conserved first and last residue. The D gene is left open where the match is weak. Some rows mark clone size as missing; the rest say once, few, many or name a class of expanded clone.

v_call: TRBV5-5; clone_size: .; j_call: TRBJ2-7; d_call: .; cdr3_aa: CASSQINRGGREQYF; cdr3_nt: TGTGCCAGCAGCCAGATCAACAGGGGAGGGCGCGAGCAGTACTTC
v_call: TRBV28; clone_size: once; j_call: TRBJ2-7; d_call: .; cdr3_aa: CASSQYTGRAYEQYF; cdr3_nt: TGTGCCAGCAGTCAGTATACCGGGAGAGCATACGAGCAGTACTTC
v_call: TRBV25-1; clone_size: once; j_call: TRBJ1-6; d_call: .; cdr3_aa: CAARTEGYNSPLHF; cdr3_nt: TGTGCCGCCCGGACAGAAGGATATAATTCACCCCTCCACTTT
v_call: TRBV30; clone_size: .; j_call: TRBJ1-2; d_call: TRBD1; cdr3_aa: CACGQGHDYTF; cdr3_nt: TGTGCCTGTGGACAGGGCCATGACTACACCTTC
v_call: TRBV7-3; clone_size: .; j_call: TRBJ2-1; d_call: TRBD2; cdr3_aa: CASSLGTSGSLYNEQFF; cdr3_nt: TGTGCCAGCAGCCTAGGGACTAGCGGGAGTCTGTACAATGAGCAGTTCTTC
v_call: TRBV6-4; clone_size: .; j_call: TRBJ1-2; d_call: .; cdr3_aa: CASSRDGGGNYGYTF; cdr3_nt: TGTGCCAGCAGCAGAGACGGGGGGGGCAACTATGGCTACACCTTC
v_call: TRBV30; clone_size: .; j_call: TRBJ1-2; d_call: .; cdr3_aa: CARSSDLLAGYTF; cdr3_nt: TGTGCCCGTTCGTCGGACCTTCTCGCTGGCTACACCTTC
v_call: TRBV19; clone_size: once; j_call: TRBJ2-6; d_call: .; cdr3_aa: CASIGLPGEANVLTF; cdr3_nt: TGTGCCAGTATCGGCCTCCCAGGGGAAGCCAACGTCCTGACTTTC
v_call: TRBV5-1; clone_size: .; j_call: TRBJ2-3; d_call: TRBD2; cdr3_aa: CASSFGGGPGTDTQYF; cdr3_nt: TGCGCCAGCAGCTTCGGGGGAGGGCCGGGGACAGATACGCAGTATTTT
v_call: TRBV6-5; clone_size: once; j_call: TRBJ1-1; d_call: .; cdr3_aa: CASSLQNTEAFF; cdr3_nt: TGTGCCAGCAGTCTTCAGAACACTGAAGCTTTCTTT
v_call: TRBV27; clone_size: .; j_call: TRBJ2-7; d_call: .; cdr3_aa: CASSPYPGSTGATYEQYF; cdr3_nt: TGTGCCAGCAGTCCGTACCCCGGGTCGACGGGGGCGACCTACGAGCAGTACTTC
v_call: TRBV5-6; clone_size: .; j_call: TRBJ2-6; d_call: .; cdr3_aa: CASLRLPSGANVLTF; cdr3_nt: TGTGCCAGCCTCCGCCTCCCCTCTGGGGCCAACGTCCTGACTTTC
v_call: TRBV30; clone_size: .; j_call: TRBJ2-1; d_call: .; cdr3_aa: CAWSVGGRIYNEQFF; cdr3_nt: TGTGCCTGGAGTGTAGGAGGGCGTATTTACAATGAGCAGTTCTTC
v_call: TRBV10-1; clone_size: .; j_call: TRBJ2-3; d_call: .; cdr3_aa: CASSESGLLTDTQYF; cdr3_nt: TGCGCCAGCAGTGAGTCGGGACTTCTCACAGATACGCAGTATTTT
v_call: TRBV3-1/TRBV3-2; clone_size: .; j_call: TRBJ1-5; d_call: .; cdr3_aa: CASLPNPTGIQLCGNQPQHF; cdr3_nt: TGTGCCAGTTTACCAAACCCAACGGGGATTCAACTATGTGGCAATCAGCCCCAGCATTTT
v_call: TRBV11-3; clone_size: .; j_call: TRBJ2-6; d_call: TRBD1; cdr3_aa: CASSSQGAGANVLTF; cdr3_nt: TGTGCCAGCAGCTCTCAGGGGGCTGGGGCCAACGTCCTGACTTTC
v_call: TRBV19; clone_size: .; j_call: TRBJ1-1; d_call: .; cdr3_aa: CASSKPGILNTEAFF; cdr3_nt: TGTGCCAGTAGTAAGCCTGGGATCTTGAACACTGAAGCTTTCTTT
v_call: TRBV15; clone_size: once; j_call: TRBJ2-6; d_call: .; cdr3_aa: CATSRDQLDSAASGANVLTF; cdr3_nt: TGTGCCACCAGCAGAGATCAATTAGACAGTGCTGCCTCTGGGGCCAACGTCCTGACTTTC
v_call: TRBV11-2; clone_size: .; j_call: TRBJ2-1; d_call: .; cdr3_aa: CASSRLVSAQLYNEQFF; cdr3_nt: TGTGCCAGCAGCCGACTTGTTAGCGCTCAACTCTACAATGAGCAGTTCTTC
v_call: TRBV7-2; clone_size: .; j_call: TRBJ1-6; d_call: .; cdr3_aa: CASSSRQAPLHF; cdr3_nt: TGTGCCAGCAGTTCCCGACAAGCACCCCTCCACTTT
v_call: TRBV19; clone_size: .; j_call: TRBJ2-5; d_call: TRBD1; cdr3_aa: CASRTSGTAETQYF; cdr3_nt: TGTGCCAGTAGAACCTCCGGGACAGCAGAGACCCAGTACTTC
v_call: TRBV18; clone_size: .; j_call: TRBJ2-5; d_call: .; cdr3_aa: CASSPQSGTHQETQYF; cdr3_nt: TGTGCCAGCTCGCCACAGTCCGGGACACACCAAGAGACCCAGTACTTC
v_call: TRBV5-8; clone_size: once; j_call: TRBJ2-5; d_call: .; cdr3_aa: CASSLGQKETQYF; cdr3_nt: TGTGCCAGCAGCTTGGGGCAAAAAGAGACCCAGTACTTC
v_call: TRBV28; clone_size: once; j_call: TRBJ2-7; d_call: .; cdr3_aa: CASSSLRRGTYEQYF; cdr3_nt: TGTGCCAGCAGTTCACTGCGGCGGGGCACCTACGAGCAGTACTTC
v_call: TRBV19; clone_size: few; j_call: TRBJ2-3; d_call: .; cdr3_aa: CASSPGGTDTQYF; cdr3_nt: TGTGCCAGTAGTCCTGGGGGCACAGATACGCAGTATTTT
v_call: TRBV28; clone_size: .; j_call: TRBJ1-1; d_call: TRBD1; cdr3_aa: CASSPRTGEAFF; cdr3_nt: TGTGCCAGCAGTCCGAGGACAGGTGAAGCTTTCTTT
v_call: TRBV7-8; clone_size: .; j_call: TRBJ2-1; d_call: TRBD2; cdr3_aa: CASSLGTTSGSYNEQFF; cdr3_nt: TGTGCCAGCAGCTTAGGGACGACTAGCGGCTCCTACAATGAGCAGTTCTTC
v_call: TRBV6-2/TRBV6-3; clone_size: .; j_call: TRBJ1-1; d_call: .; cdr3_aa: CAHSPGTSVNTEAFF; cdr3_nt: TGTGCCCACAGCCCGGGGACTTCGGTGAACACTGAAGCTTTCTTT